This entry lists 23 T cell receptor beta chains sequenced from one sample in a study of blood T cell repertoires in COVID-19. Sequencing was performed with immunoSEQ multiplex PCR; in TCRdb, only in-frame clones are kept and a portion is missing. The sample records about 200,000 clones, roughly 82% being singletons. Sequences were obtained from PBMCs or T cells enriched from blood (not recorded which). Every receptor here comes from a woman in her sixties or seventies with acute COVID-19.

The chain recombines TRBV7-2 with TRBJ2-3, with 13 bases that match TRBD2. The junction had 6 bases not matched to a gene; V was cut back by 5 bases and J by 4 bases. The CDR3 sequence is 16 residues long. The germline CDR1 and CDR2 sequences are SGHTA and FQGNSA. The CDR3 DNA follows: TGTGCCAGCAGCCTGACTAGCGGGGGGTCGGCAGATACGCAGTATTTT. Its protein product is CASSLTSGGSADTQYF.

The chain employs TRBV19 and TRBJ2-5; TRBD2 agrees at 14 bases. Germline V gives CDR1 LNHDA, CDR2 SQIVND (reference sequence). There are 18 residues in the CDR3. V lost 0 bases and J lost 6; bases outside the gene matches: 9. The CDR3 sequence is CASSIEFGTSGRGKTQYF. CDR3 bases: TGTGCCAGTAGTATAGAATTTGGGACTAGCGGGAGAGGCAAGACCCAGTACTTC.

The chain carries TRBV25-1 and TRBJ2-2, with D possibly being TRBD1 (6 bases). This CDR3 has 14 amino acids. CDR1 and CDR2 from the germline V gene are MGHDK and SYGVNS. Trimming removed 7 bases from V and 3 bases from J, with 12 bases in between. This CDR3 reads CASTQGSYTGELFF. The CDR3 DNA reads TGTGCCAGCACCCAGGGGTCCTACACCGGGGAGCTGTTTTTT. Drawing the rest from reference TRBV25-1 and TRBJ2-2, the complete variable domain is EADIYQTPRYLVIGTGKKITLECSQTMGHDKMYWYQQDPGMELHLIHYSYGVNSTEKGDLSSESTVSRIRTEHFPLTLESARPSHTSQYLCASTQGSYTGELFFGEGSRLTVL.

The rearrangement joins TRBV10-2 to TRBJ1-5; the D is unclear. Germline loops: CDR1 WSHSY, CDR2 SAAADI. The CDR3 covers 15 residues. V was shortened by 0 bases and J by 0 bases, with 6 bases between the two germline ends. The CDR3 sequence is CASSESMRSNQPQHF. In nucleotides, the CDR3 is TGCGCCAGCAGTGAGTCGATGCGTAGCAATCAGCCCCAGCATTTT.

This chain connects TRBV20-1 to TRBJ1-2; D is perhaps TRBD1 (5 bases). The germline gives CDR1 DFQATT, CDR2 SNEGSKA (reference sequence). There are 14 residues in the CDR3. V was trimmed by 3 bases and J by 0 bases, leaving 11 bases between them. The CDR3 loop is CSASRGTANYGYTF. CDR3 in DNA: TGCAGTGCTAGTAGGGGAACCGCTAACTATGGCTACACCTTC.

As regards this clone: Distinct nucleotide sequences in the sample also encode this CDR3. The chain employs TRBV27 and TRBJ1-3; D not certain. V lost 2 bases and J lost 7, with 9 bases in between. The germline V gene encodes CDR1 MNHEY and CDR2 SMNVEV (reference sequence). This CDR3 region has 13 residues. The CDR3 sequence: CASSLLSGNTIYF. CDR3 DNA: TGTGCCAGCAGTTTACTTTCCGGGAACACCATATATTTT.

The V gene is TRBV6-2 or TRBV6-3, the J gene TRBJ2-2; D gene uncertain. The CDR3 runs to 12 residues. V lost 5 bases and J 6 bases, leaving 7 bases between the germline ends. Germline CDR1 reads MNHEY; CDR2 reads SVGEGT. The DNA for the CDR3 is TGTGCCAGCAGTCCCTTGTCCGGGGAGCTGTTTTTT. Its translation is CASSPLSGELFF.

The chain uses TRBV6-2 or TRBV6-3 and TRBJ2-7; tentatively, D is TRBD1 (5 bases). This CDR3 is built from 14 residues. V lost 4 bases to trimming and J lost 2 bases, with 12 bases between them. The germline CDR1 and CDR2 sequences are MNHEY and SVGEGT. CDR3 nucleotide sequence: TGTGCCAGCAGTTGGGGCAGTGGCCCCTACGAGCAGTACTTC. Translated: CASSWGSGPYEQYF.

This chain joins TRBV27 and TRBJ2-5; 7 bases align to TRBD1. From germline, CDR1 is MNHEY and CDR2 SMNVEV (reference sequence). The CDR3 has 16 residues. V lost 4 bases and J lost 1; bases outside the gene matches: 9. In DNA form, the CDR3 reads TGTGCCAGCAGTTCACTCGGACAGGCCCTCCAAGAGACCCAGTACTTC. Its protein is CASSSLGQALQETQYF.

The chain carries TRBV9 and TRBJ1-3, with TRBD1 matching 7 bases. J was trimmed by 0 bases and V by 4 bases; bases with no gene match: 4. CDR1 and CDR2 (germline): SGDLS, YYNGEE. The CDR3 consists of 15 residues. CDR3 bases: TGTGCCAGCAGCCAAACAGGGGTCTCTGGAAACACCATATATTTT. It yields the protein CASSQTGVSGNTIYF.

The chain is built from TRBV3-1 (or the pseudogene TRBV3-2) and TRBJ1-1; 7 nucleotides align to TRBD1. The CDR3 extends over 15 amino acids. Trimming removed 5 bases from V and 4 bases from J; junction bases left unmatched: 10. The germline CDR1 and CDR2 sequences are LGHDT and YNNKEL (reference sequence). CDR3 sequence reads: CASSSGGRLGTEAFF. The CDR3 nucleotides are TGTGCCAGCAGCTCAGGGGGGAGGTTGGGCACTGAAGCTTTCTTT.

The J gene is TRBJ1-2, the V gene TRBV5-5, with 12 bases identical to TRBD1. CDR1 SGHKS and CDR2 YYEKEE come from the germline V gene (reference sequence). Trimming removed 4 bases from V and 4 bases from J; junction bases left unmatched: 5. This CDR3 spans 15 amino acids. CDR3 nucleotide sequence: TGTGCCAGCAGCCGGCCGGGACAGGGGGCCTATGGCTACACCTTC. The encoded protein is CASSRPGQGAYGYTF.

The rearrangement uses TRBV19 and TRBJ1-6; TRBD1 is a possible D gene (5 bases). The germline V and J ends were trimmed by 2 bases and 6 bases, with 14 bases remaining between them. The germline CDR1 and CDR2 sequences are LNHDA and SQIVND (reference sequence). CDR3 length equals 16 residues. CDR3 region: CASSISGKILNSPLHF. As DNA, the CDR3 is TGTGCCAGTAGTATATCAGGGAAAATTCTTAATTCACCCCTCCACTTT.

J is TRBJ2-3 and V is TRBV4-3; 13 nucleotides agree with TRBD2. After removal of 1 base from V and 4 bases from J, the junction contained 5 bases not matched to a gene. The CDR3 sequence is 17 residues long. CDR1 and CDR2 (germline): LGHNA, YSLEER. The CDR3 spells CASSQGRTSGRADTQYF. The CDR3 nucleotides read TGCGCCAGCAGCCAAGGCCGAACTAGCGGGAGGGCAGATACGCAGTATTTT.

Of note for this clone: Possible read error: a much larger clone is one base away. The CDR3 loop is CTSSSTGGTEAFF. In nucleotides, the CDR3 is TGTACCAGCAGCTCCACAGGGGGAACTGAAGCTTTCTTT. The gene calls are TRBV7-9 and TRBJ1-1; TRBD1 aligns across 8 bases. Germline V gene lookup returns CDR1 SEHNR and CDR2 FQNEAQ (reference sequence). This CDR3 is built from 13 residues.

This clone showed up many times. The CDR3 DNA sequence: TGTGCCAGCAGATATGACGGACTTAGCTCTGGAAACACCATATATTTT. Its protein is CASRYDGLSSGNTIYF. The chain uses TRBV28 and TRBJ1-3; D gene ambiguous. The V gene's germline CDR1 is MDHEN and CDR2 SYDVKM. V lost 6 bases and J lost 0, with 15 bases in between. The CDR3 is made up of 16 amino acids.

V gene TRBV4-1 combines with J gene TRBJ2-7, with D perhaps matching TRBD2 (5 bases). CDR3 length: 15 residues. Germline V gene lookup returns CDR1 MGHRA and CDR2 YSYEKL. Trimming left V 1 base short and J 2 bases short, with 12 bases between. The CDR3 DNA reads TGCGCCAGCAGCCAAGTGGCTACCGGGACCTACGAGCAGTACGTC. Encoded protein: CASSQVATGTYEQYV.

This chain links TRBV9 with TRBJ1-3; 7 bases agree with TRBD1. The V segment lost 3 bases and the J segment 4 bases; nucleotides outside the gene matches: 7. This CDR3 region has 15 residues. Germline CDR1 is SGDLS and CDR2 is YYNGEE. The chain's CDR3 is CASSGTYRGGNTIYF. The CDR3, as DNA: TGTGCCAGCAGCGGAACCTACAGGGGCGGAAACACCATATATTTT.

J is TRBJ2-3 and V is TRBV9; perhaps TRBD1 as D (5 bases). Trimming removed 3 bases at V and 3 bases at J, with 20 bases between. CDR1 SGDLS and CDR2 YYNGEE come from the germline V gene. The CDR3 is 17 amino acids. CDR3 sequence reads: CASSDHKTRQPTDTQYF. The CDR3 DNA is TGTGCCAGCAGCGACCATAAGACCCGACAGCCTACAGATACGCAGTATTTT. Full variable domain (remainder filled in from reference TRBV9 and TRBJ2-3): DSGVTQTPKHLITATGQRVTLRCSPRSGDLSVYWYQQSLDQGLQFLIQYYNGEERAKGNILERFSAQQFPDLHSELNLSSLELGDSALYFCASSDHKTRQPTDTQYFGPGTRLTVL.

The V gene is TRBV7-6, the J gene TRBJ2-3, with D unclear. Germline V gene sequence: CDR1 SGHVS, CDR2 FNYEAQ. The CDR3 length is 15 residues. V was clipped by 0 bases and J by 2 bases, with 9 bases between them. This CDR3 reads CASSLAVKPTDTQYF. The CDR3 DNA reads TGTGCCAGCAGCTTAGCAGTTAAGCCCACAGATACGCAGTATTTT.

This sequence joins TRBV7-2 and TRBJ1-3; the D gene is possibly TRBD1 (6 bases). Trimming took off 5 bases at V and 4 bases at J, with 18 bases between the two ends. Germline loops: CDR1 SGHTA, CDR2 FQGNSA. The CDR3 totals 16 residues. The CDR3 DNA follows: TGTGCCAGCAGCCAATACCGGGGGGCGGGCGGAAACACCATATATTTT. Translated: CASSQYRGAGGNTIYF.

CDR3 DNA sequence: TGTGCCATCAGTGAGTCGATAAAGGTCGGGGAGACCCAGTACTTC. Translating gives CAISESIKVGETQYF. The rearrangement links TRBV10-3 to TRBJ2-5; D call uncertain. CDR1 is ENHRY, CDR2 SYGVKD, per germline. This CDR3 comprises 15 residues. V was shortened by 0 bases and J by 5 bases, with 13 bases between the two germline ends.

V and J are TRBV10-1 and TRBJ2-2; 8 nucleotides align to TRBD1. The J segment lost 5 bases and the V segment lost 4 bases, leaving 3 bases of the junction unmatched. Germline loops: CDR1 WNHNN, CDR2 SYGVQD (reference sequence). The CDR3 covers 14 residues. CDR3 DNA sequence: TGCGCCAGCAGTGGAACAGGGGGAACCGGGGAGCTGTTTTTT. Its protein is CASSGTGGTGELFF.